The rows below give T cell receptor beta chains drawn from one sample of a study of T cell responses to AZD1222 COVID-19 vaccine. The assay was immunoSEQ multiplex PCR, and TCRdb's table has in-frame clones only and misses some. The repertoire holds 80,000 to 130,000 clones, with around nine tenths as singletons. Here the sequenced sample was peripheral blood, taken on day 0 of AZD1222 vaccination. These receptors all come from an adult in good health. Both conserved end residues are part of each CDR3. The D gene is left open where the match is weak. Rows give clone size only sometimes, using once, few, many, or a class for an expanded clone.

D	size	J	V	CDR3	DNA
NA	NA	TRBJ1-2	TRBV6-2/TRBV6-3	CASSRQKYGYTF	TGTGCCAGCAGCCGCCAGAAGTATGGCTACACCTTC
NA	NA	TRBJ1-1	TRBV28	CASSPGGLNTEAFF	TGTGCCAGCAGCCCCGGGGGCTTGAACACTGAAGCTTTCTTT
TRBD1	NA	TRBJ1-4	TRBV7-6	CASSVRTTGGPNEKLFF	TGTGCCAGCAGCGTTAGAACTACAGGGGGACCTAATGAAAAACTGTTTTTT
TRBD2	NA	TRBJ2-1	TRBV5-1	CASSAGLAGGRSYNEQFF	TGCGCCAGCAGCGCGGGACTAGCGGGGGGGCGCTCCTACAATGAGCAGTTCTTC
TRBD2	NA	TRBJ2-5	TRBV19	CASSTSGQETQYF	TGTGCCAGTAGTACTAGCGGCCAAGAGACCCAGTACTTC
NA	NA	TRBJ1-2	TRBV4-1	CASSQDSGIGNYGYTF	TGCGCCAGCAGCCAAGATTCCGGGATAGGTAACTATGGCTACACCTTC
NA	NA	TRBJ1-2	TRBV12-3/TRBV12-4	CASSYLNYGYTF	TGTGCCAGCAGTTATCTTAACTATGGCTACACCTTC
NA	NA	TRBJ1-1	TRBV7-9	CASSLVAGNTEAFF	TGTGCCAGCAGCTTAGTGGCAGGTAACACTGAAGCTTTCTTT
TRBD1	NA	TRBJ1-1	TRBV12-3/TRBV12-4	CASSQTGGEKAFF	TGTGCCAGCAGTCAGACAGGGGGCGAGAAAGCTTTCTTT
NA	NA	TRBJ2-3	TRBV7-2	CASSLNGVGTDTQYF	TGTGCCAGCAGCTTAAATGGGGTGGGCACAGATACGCAGTATTTT
NA	NA	TRBJ1-6	TRBV4-2	CASSQDRYGTYNSPLHF	TGTGCCAGCAGCCAAGATCGATACGGGACCTATAATTCACCCCTCCACTTT
NA	NA	TRBJ2-4	TRBV15	CATSRDKAAELAKNIQYF	TGTGCCACCAGCAGAGATAAGGCAGCCGAACTAGCCAAAAACATTCAGTACTTC
NA	once	TRBJ2-7	TRBV20-1	CSASRAGMNEQYF	TGCAGTGCTAGTAGGGCAGGGATGAACGAGCAGTACTTC
NA	once	TRBJ1-6	TRBV30	CAWSEQPNSPLHF	TGTGCCTGGAGTGAACAGCCGAATTCACCCCTCCACTTT
NA	NA	TRBJ2-5	TRBV7-3	CASSFGGGSETQYF	TGTGCCAGCAGCTTTGGGGGAGGTTCTGAGACCCAGTACTTC
TRBD2	NA	TRBJ2-5	TRBV18	CASSPSTSGSTETQYF	TGTGCCAGCTCACCCTCGACTAGCGGGTCGACGGAGACCCAGTACTTC
TRBD1	NA	TRBJ1-2	TRBV7-8	CASSLATGQVYGYTF	TGTGCCAGCAGCTTAGCCACGGGACAGGTCTACGGCTACACCTTC
NA	NA	TRBJ1-4	TRBV2	CASTRQGGEKLFF	TGTGCCAGCACACGTCAGGGTGGGGAAAAACTGTTTTTT
NA	few	TRBJ1-5	TRBV7-2	CASSLDWGPGNQPQHF	TGTGCCAGCAGCTTAGATTGGGGTCCTGGCAATCAGCCCCAGCATTTT
NA	NA	TRBJ2-3	TRBV24-1	CATSVPSAADTQYF	TGTGCCACCAGTGTCCCCTCCGCCGCAGATACGCAGTATTTT
NA	NA	TRBJ2-7	TRBV6-6	CASSQDSKQYF	TGTGCCAGCAGCCAGGACAGCAAGCAGTACTTC
NA	NA	TRBJ1-1	TRBV10-3	CAISEAGTDTEAFF	TGTGCCATCAGTGAGGCCGGGACGGACACTGAAGCTTTCTTT
NA	NA	TRBJ1-2	TRBV4-3	CASSQDAGVGVTNYGYTF	TGCGCCAGCAGCCAAGATGCCGGGGTGGGGGTTACTAACTATGGCTACACCTTC
NA	NA	TRBJ1-5	TRBV3-1/TRBV3-2	CASSHRRNQPQHF	TGTGCCAGCAGCCATAGGCGCAATCAGCCCCAGCATTTT
NA	once	TRBJ2-6	TRBV7-2	CASSAQRLAGANVLTF	TGTGCCAGCAGCGCCCAACGGTTAGCTGGGGCCAACGTCCTGACTTTC
NA	NA	TRBJ1-4	TRBV3-1/TRBV3-2	CASSPGGYNEKLFF	TGTGCCAGCAGCCCCGGCGGCTATAATGAAAAACTGTTTTTT
TRBD1	NA	TRBJ1-6	TRBV7-8	CASSSRIGTVASSLHF	TGTGCCAGCAGCTCAAGAATCGGGACAGTAGCTTCTTCCCTCCACTTT
NA	NA	TRBJ2-6	TRBV5-4	CASMSGQQGPSGANVLTF	TGTGCCAGCATGTCAGGCCAACAGGGTCCCTCTGGGGCCAACGTCCTGACTTTC
TRBD1	NA	TRBJ1-2	TRBV3-1/TRBV3-2	CASSQDRQGYGYTF	TGTGCCAGCAGCCAAGATCGACAGGGGTATGGCTACACCTTC
TRBD1	NA	TRBJ1-2	TRBV6-5	CASSYPRQGGFYGYTF	TGTGCCAGCAGTTACCCGAGACAGGGGGGTTTCTATGGCTACACCTTC
TRBD1	NA	TRBJ1-4	TRBV28	CASSLTGANEKLFF	TGTGCCAGCAGTTTAACAGGGGCTAATGAAAAACTGTTTTTT
NA	NA	TRBJ1-4	TRBV6-5	CASSYGTGSSNEKLFF	TGTGCCAGCAGTTACGGAACCGGGAGCTCTAATGAAAAACTGTTTTTT
NA	NA	TRBJ2-7	TRBV7-2	CASSFGQVNEQYF	TGTGCCAGCAGCTTCGGCCAGGTGAACGAGCAGTACTTC
NA	NA	TRBJ1-2	TRBV7-9	CASSLDTRHGYTF	TGTGCCAGCAGCTTAGATACCCGGCACGGCTACACCTTC
NA	NA	TRBJ1-1	TRBV6-5	CASSYSRRNTEAFF	TGTGCCAGCAGTTACTCGAGGAGGAACACTGAAGCTTTCTTT
NA	once	TRBJ1-2	TRBV2	CASSEATGNYGYTF	TGTGCCAGCAGTGAAGCAACCGGCAACTATGGCTACACCTTC
TRBD1	NA	TRBJ1-1	TRBV11-3	CASSSDRDEAFF	TGTGCCAGCAGCTCGGACAGGGATGAAGCTTTCTTT
NA	few	TRBJ1-5	TRBV30	CAWSGRGQYNQPQHF	TGTGCCTGGAGTGGGAGAGGACAGTACAATCAGCCCCAGCATTTT
TRBD1	NA	TRBJ1-1	TRBV11-3	CASSLSTGTGNTEAFF	TGTGCCAGCAGCTTAAGCACCGGGACAGGGAACACTGAAGCTTTCTTT
NA	NA	TRBJ1-1	TRBV4-3	CASSQDPGRFTEAFF	TGCGCCAGCAGCCAAGACCCAGGGCGGTTTACTGAAGCTTTCTTT
NA	NA	TRBJ2-7	TRBV5-6	CASSVGGASGEQYF	TGTGCCAGCAGCGTTGGGGGGGCCTCGGGCGAGCAGTACTTC
TRBD1	NA	TRBJ1-1	TRBV5-1	CASSPTGWGTEAFF	TGCGCCAGCAGCCCGACAGGGTGGGGCACTGAAGCTTTCTTT
NA	NA	TRBJ1-2	TRBV15	CATSRGSFWDGYTF	TGTGCCACCAGCAGAGGGTCGTTTTGGGATGGCTACACCTTC
NA	NA	TRBJ1-5	TRBV28	CASTFWGPRDTYTSGPQHF	TGTGCCAGCACCTTCTGGGGTCCGCGGGACACCTACACCTCAGGGCCCCAGCATTTT
TRBD1	NA	TRBJ1-1	TRBV2	CAKGAPGNRNTEAFF	TGTGCCAAGGGGGCCCCAGGGAACCGTAACACTGAAGCTTTCTTT
NA	NA	TRBJ1-2	TRBV28	CASSLGRISYGYTF	TGTGCCAGCAGTTTGGGCAGGATCTCCTATGGCTACACCTTC
TRBD1	NA	TRBJ2-5	TRBV7-3	CASSFPGTGPQETQYF	TGTGCCAGCAGCTTTCCCGGGACAGGTCCTCAAGAGACCCAGTACTTC
NA	NA	TRBJ2-2	TRBV6-2/TRBV6-3	CASSRLDPNTGELFF	TGTGCCAGCAGTCGCTTGGACCCGAACACCGGGGAGCTGTTTTTT